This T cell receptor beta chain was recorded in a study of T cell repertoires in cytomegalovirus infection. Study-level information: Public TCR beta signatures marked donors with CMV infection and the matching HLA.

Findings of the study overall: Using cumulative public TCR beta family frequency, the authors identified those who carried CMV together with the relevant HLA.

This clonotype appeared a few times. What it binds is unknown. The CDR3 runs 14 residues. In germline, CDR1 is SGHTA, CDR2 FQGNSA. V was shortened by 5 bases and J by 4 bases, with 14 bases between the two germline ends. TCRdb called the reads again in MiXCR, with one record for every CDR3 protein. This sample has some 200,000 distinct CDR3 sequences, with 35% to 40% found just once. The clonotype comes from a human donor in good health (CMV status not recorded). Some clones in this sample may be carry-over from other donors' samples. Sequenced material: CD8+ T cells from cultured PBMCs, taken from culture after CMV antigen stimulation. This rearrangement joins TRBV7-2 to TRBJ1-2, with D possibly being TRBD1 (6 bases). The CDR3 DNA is TGTGCCAGCAGCCCAAGGACAGAGGGCTATGGCTACACCTTC. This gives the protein CASSPRTEGYGYTF. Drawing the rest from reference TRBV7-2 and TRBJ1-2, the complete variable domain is GAGVSQSPSNKVTEKGKDVELRCDPISGHTALYWYRQSLGQGLEFLIYFQGNSAPDKSGLPSDRFSAERTGGSVSTLTIQRTQQEDSAVYLCASSPRTEGYGYTFGSGTRLTVV.